These T cell receptor beta chains were read from a single sample in a study of blood T cell repertoires in COVID-19. Produced via immunoSEQ multiplex PCR; TCRdb's table is partial and in-frame only. Of a few hundred thousand clones listed, 89% were seen once; the top ten hold less than 2%. Sequencing was performed on PBMCs or T cells enriched from blood (not recorded which). These receptor sequences come from a woman aged 30 to 39 who had recovered from COVID-19. Both conserved end residues are part of each CDR3. The order of the fields is clone size, J gene, D gene, V gene, CDR3 DNA, CDR3 protein. The D gene is left open where the match is weak. Clone size, where shown, is once, few, many, or a class for clones that have expanded.

size: NA; J: TRBJ2-1; D: NA; V: TRBV7-3; DNA: TGTGCCAGCAGCTTCTCAGGGATGGGTGAGCAGTTCTTC; CDR3: CASSFSGMGEQFF
size: NA; J: TRBJ2-7; D: TRBD1; V: TRBV28; DNA: TGTGCCAGCAGGGGGACAGGAGCCTACGAGCAGTACTTC; CDR3: CASRGTGAYEQYF
size: NA; J: TRBJ1-1; D: TRBD1; V: TRBV6-5; DNA: TGTGCCAGCCAGGGAACAGGGGCCACTGAAGCTTTCTTT; CDR3: CASQGTGATEAFF
size: NA; J: TRBJ1-1; D: NA; V: TRBV30; DNA: TGTGCCTGGGCAACAGGGCCCACTGAAGCTTTCTTT; CDR3: CAWATGPTEAFF
size: once; J: TRBJ2-5; D: TRBD2; V: TRBV11-2; DNA: TGTGCCAGCAGCTTAGTCGAGCGGGGGGGCCCATCTAAAGAGACCCAGTACTTC; CDR3: CASSLVERGGPSKETQYF
size: NA; J: TRBJ2-7; D: NA; V: TRBV28; DNA: TGTGCCAGCAGTTCGCTGACAGGTAGAGGGAACGAGCAGTACTTC; CDR3: CASSSLTGRGNEQYF
size: NA; J: TRBJ2-2; D: TRBD1; V: TRBV7-9; DNA: TGTGCCAGCAGCTTAGGACAGGGACCCGGGGAGCTGTTTTTT; CDR3: CASSLGQGPGELFF
size: NA; J: TRBJ1-5; D: NA; V: TRBV7-2; DNA: TGTGCCAGCAGCTCGGGACAAGGTCAGCCCCAGCATTTT; CDR3: CASSSGQGQPQHF
size: NA; J: TRBJ1-5; D: NA; V: TRBV5-6; DNA: TGTGCCAGCAGCTCCACGAGGGTTACGAGCAATCAGCCCCAGCATTTT; CDR3: CASSSTRVTSNQPQHF
size: NA; J: TRBJ2-1; D: NA; V: TRBV5-1; DNA: TGCGCCAGCAGCTCATACAGACTAGGGAACAATGAGCAGTTCTTC; CDR3: CASSSYRLGNNEQFF
size: NA; J: TRBJ1-1; D: TRBD1; V: TRBV28; DNA: TGTGCCAGCAGTTTATACAGGGGAACTGAAGCTTTCTTT; CDR3: CASSLYRGTEAFF
size: NA; J: TRBJ2-7; D: TRBD1; V: TRBV6-7; DNA: TGTGCCAGCAGTTGCGCCGGGACAGGGCTACTCCCCCACTCCTACGAGCAGTACTTC; CDR3: CASSCAGTGLLPHSYEQYF
size: NA; J: TRBJ2-4; D: NA; V: TRBV28; DNA: TGTGCCAGCACCAGGGGTGGGGGTTCAGCCAAAAACATTCAGTACTTC; CDR3: CASTRGGGSAKNIQYF
size: NA; J: TRBJ2-2; D: NA; V: TRBV30; DNA: TGTGCCTGGCGACAGGCGAACACCGGGGAGCTGTTTTTT; CDR3: CAWRQANTGELFF
size: NA; J: TRBJ2-1; D: NA; V: TRBV30; DNA: TGTGCCTACCTGGGCCTGCATACCAATGAGCAGTTCTTC; CDR3: CAYLGLHTNEQFF
size: NA; J: TRBJ2-7; D: NA; V: TRBV7-9; DNA: TGTGCCAGCAGCCCTATCGGACACTACTCCTACGAGCAGTACTTC; CDR3: CASSPIGHYSYEQYF
size: NA; J: TRBJ1-3; D: NA; V: TRBV7-2; DNA: TGTGCCAGCAGCTTAACTCAGGGGCGCTCTGGAAACACCATATATTTT; CDR3: CASSLTQGRSGNTIYF
size: NA; J: TRBJ1-3; D: NA; V: TRBV30; DNA: TGTGCCTGGGGGAGGACTAAAGGAAACACCATATATTTT; CDR3: CAWGRTKGNTIYF
size: once; J: TRBJ2-2; D: TRBD2; V: TRBV7-3; DNA: TGTGCCAGCAGCCCACAGGCGGGGGGGAACACCGGGGAGCTGTTTTTT; CDR3: CASSPQAGGNTGELFF
size: few; J: TRBJ1-4; D: NA; V: TRBV28; DNA: TGTGCCAGCAGTTTAGGCCTAGGGACAAGGTCGGGTGAAAAACTGTTTTTT; CDR3: CASSLGLGTRSGEKLFF
size: NA; J: TRBJ2-3; D: NA; V: TRBV4-3; DNA: TGCGCCAGCAGCCAAGAAGGAGGGATCACAGATACGCAGTATTTT; CDR3: CASSQEGGITDTQYF
size: NA; J: TRBJ1-5; D: NA; V: TRBV7-3; DNA: TGTGCCAGCAGCGCCGAGAGGTTTAATAGCAATCAGCCCCAGCATTTT; CDR3: CASSAERFNSNQPQHF
size: once; J: TRBJ2-6; D: TRBD1; V: TRBV4-1; DNA: TGCGCCAGCAGCCAACCGGGACAGACCAACTCTGGGGCCAACGTCCTGACTTTC; CDR3: CASSQPGQTNSGANVLTF
size: NA; J: TRBJ1-1; D: NA; V: TRBV4-3; DNA: TGCGCCAGCAGCCAAGACGGCCGACAGCGGAACACTGAAGCTTTCTTT; CDR3: CASSQDGRQRNTEAFF
size: NA; J: TRBJ1-2; D: NA; V: TRBV28; DNA: TGTGCCAGCAGCCCAGCGGACAGTAAATTGCATAACTATGGCTACACCTTC; CDR3: CASSPADSKLHNYGYTF
size: NA; J: TRBJ1-1; D: NA; V: TRBV28; DNA: TGTGCCAGCACCCCGGGAGGGGGGTACACTGAAGCTTTCTTT; CDR3: CASTPGGGYTEAFF
size: NA; J: TRBJ1-1; D: NA; V: TRBV4-3; DNA: TGCGCCAGCAGCCAGGCGTCGACGGGGGGGAACACTGAAGCTTTCTTT; CDR3: CASSQASTGGNTEAFF
size: NA; J: TRBJ1-6; D: NA; V: TRBV4-2; DNA: TGTGCCAGCAGCCAAGATCTGGGGAGGGGCAGGGTGCGAAATTCACCCCTCCACTTT; CDR3: CASSQDLGRGRVRNSPLHF
size: few; J: TRBJ1-1; D: NA; V: TRBV27; DNA: TGTGCCAGCAGTTTATGGGGGAGGAAGGAAGCTTTCTTT; CDR3: CASSLWGRKEAFF
size: NA; J: TRBJ2-7; D: NA; V: TRBV30; DNA: TGTGCCTGGAGTAGTTCCAGGGACATGCAGTACTTC; CDR3: CAWSSSRDMQYF
size: NA; J: TRBJ1-3; D: NA; V: TRBV4-1; DNA: TGCGCCAGCAGCCAAGGCACTTACAGCCGACCTGGAAACACCATATATTTT; CDR3: CASSQGTYSRPGNTIYF
size: once; J: TRBJ1-1; D: TRBD1; V: TRBV28; DNA: TGTGCCAGCAGTCTAGGGGACAGGGTAGTTACCACTGAAGCTTTCTTT; CDR3: CASSLGDRVVTTEAFF
size: NA; J: TRBJ1-6; D: NA; V: TRBV12-5; DNA: TGTGCTAGTGGCAACTATAATTCACCCCTCCACTTT; CDR3: CASGNYNSPLHF
size: many; J: TRBJ2-2; D: NA; V: TRBV28; DNA: TGTGCCAGCACTTCGGGGGACTTCGGTGTTTCGAGCGCCGGGGAGCTGTTTTTT; CDR3: CASTSGDFGVSSAGELFF
size: NA; J: TRBJ2-2; D: TRBD2; V: TRBV6-5; DNA: TGTGCCAGCAGTTACATCGGGGGGGGCACCGGGGAGCTGTTTTTT; CDR3: CASSYIGGGTGELFF